A single TCR beta chain is shown here with its context. This record belongs to a study of blood T cell repertoires in COVID-19. Using immunoSEQ multiplex PCR, the repertoire was profiled, and TCRdb retains in-frame clones only, with some absent. The sample carries roughly 60,000 clones, approximately 83% recorded once. The TCR was taken from a man aged 50 to 59 with COVID-19, enrolled during active disease. Sequenced input: peripheral blood.

CDR3 region: CASSQSGTQETQYF. In nucleotides, the CDR3 is TGTGCCAGCTCCCAGTCCGGGACTCAAGAGACCCAGTACTTC. This chain links TRBV18 with TRBJ2-5; possible D gene TRBD2, 6 bases. Germline-derived CDR1 and CDR2 are KGHSH and LQKENI. The V end was cut by 6 bases, the J end by 2 bases, with 13 bases between. CDR3 length equals 14 residues.